This T cell receptor beta chain was captured in a study of shared clonotypes between healthy human individuals. The CDR3 extends over 16 amino acids. Unmatched junction bases numbered 8, after V lost 0 bases and J lost 3 bases. Germline CDR1 SGHNT, CDR2 YYREEE (reference sequence). The repertoire was sequenced with immunoSEQ multiplex PCR; TCRdb's copy has only in-frame clones and lacks some. The repertoire holds under 1,900,000 clones, 98% seen once, with approximately 0.4% in the top ten. This clone was detected once. J is TRBJ2-7 and V is TRBV5-4; 8 positions match TRBD2. The sequencing input was naive CD4+ T cells sorted from blood. Subset: CD45RA+ positively selected. This receptor was taken from a man younger than 45 in good health. The CDR3 loop reads CASSLASGSTDYEQYF. The CDR3 DNA reads as TGTGCCAGCAGCTTGGCTAGCGGGTCAACCGACTACGAGCAGTACTTC.